The T cell receptor (beta chain) under discussion was sequenced for a study of cytotoxic CD8 clonotypes in ibrutinib-treated CLL. Study observations and caveats: There were few public clonotypes, and on treatment they contracted or stayed stable.

Profiled with immunoSEQ multiplex PCR; TCRdb holds only in-frame clones, not every one. In the table there are 130,000 to 150,000 clones, approximately 90% of which are singletons. For this clone: What it binds is not known.

The sequence was collected from a human donor with chronic lymphocytic leukemia. The source material was PBMCs, sampled after 12 months of ibrutinib treatment.

DNA of the CDR3: TGTGCCAGCAGCCCGATGGGAGACGGAAACACCATATATTTT. It encodes CASSPMGDGNTIYF. The rearrangement joins TRBV6-6 to TRBJ1-3, with D uncertain. The CDR3 length is 14 residues. The germline gives CDR1 MNHNY, CDR2 SVGAGI (reference sequence). The ends were cut back, 6 bases at V and 4 bases at J, with 13 bases in the middle.